The rows below give T cell receptor beta chains drawn from one sample of a study of OX40 agonist ivuxolimab in advanced cancers. The protocol was immunoSEQ multiplex PCR, while the TCRdb copy is restricted to in-frame clones and leaves out a portion. This sample has roughly 60,000 clones, with 85% found just once. The sequenced sample was CD4+ or CD8+ T cells sorted from blood, obtained in a trial of the OX40 agonist ivuxolimab. These receptors came from an adult with an advanced solid tumor such as melanoma, head and neck, liver or kidney cancer. Both conserved end residues are part of each CDR3. D genes are given only for firm matches. Not all rows give a size; the values are once, few, many and, for expanded clones, a class.

TRBD2 TRBJ2-1 TRBV5-8 once TGTGCCAGCAACGGACTAGCGGGAGTGGATGAGCAGTTCTTC CASNGLAGVDEQFF
NA TRBJ2-6 TRBV28 NA TGTGCCAGCAGCTTGGACAGCTCTGGGGCCAACGTCCTGACTTTC CASSLDSSGANVLTF
NA TRBJ2-1 TRBV6-1 once TGTGCCAGCAGTGAACACGGGGGGCAGGGGAGTGAGCAGTTCTTC CASSEHGGQGSEQFF
NA TRBJ2-5 TRBV10-3 once TGTGCCATCAGTGGGAGGAGGGGGGAACAAGAGACCCAGTACTTC CAISGRRGEQETQYF
TRBD1 TRBJ1-4 TRBV6-6 NA TGTGCCAGCAGTTTTGGTGGGACAGGGCGTTTCCTCGGTTTT CASSFGGTGRFLGF
NA TRBJ1-2 TRBV2 NA TGTGCCAGCAGTGTCGGAGGGAGCTCGGATGGCTACACCTTC CASSVGGSSDGYTF
NA TRBJ1-4 TRBV18 NA TGTGCCAGCTCAGATTTGTGGGGATCGGATAATGAAAAACTGTTTTTT CASSDLWGSDNEKLFF
NA TRBJ2-4 TRBV21-1 NA TGTGCCAGCAGCAACTTTAGGGACAGAAAAAACATTCAGTACTTC CASSNFRDRKNIQYF
NA TRBJ2-7 TRBV9 NA TGTGCCAGCAGCTACGGGTCCCTAGACGAGCAGTACTTC CASSYGSLDEQYF
NA TRBJ2-3 TRBV6-6 NA TGTGCCAGCAGCCCAGGGGCAGATACGCAGTATTTT CASSPGADTQYF
NA TRBJ2-6 TRBV1 NA TGCACCAGCAGCCAATATTCGCTAGCGGGACCCCTCGTCCTGACTTTC CTSSQYSLAGPLVLTF
NA TRBJ1-6 TRBV25-1 NA TGTGCCAGCAGTGAAGGCAATTCACCCCTCCACTTT CASSEGNSPLHF
NA TRBJ2-4 TRBV18 NA TGTGCCAGCTCACCAGCCGAATCAGACATTCAGTACTTC CASSPAESDIQYF
NA TRBJ1-6 TRBV5-1 NA TGCGCCAGCAGCTCAGGCGGGGGCAGTTCACCCCTCCACTTT CASSSGGGSSPLHF
NA TRBJ2-7 TRBV28 NA TGTGCCAGCATGGGGGGGGCGGGGACAGACTACTACGAGCAGTACTTC CASMGGAGTDYYEQYF
NA TRBJ2-2 TRBV7-9 NA TGTGCCAGCAGCCCGGACACGATGGTGGGGGAGCTGTTTTTT CASSPDTMVGELFF
TRBD1 TRBJ1-2 TRBV6-5 once TGTGCCAGCAGTTATGACAGGGGGTATGATGGCTACACCTTC CASSYDRGYDGYTF
TRBD2 TRBJ2-2 TRBV19 NA TGTGCCAGTAGTTTTATTAGCGGGAGGATGGCCGGGGAGCTGTTTTTT CASSFISGRMAGELFF
TRBD1 TRBJ2-1 TRBV7-2 NA TGTGCCAGCAGCTTCGGACAGGGGGCATTAGGCAATGAGCAGTTCTTC CASSFGQGALGNEQFF
TRBD1 TRBJ2-1 TRBV30 NA TGTGCTGGGGACAGGGGGGTCTACAATGAGCAGTTCTTC CAGDRGVYNEQFF
NA TRBJ2-4 TRBV5-8 NA TGTGCCAGCAGCTTATTCAACATTCAGTACTTC CASSLFNIQYF
TRBD1 TRBJ1-1 TRBV5-4 NA TGTGCCAGCAGCACGCTGCAGGGGGTAGGCACTGAAGCTTTCTTT CASSTLQGVGTEAFF
NA TRBJ2-3 TRBV21-1 NA TGTGCCAGCAACCCGATCTTGACAGGGTCTAGCACAGATACGCAGTATTTT CASNPILTGSSTDTQYF
NA TRBJ2-5 TRBV18 NA TGTGCCAGCTCATCTCAGAGGGGGAGGGAGACCCAGTACTTC CASSSQRGRETQYF
NA TRBJ1-1 TRBV27 medium-sized TGTGCCAGCAGTTTATGGGGCAGCGAAGGAGCTTTCTTT CASSLWGSEGAFF
TRBD2 TRBJ2-1 TRBV7-2 once TGTGCCAGCAGGCGGGGACTAGGAGGCGCTGAGCAGTTCTTC CASRRGLGGAEQFF